The sequence of this TCR beta chain was determined in a study of blood T cell repertoires in COVID-19. Background on the study: The origin of the acute and convalescent COVID-19 samples was the United States, Italy and Spain. PBMCs, B-cell-depleted T cells, or T cells provided the cDNA or gDNA that made up the material.

V lost 3 bases, J lost 3 bases, and 20 bases lay in between. The CDR3 loop spans 17 amino acids. The germline V gene encodes CDR1 LNHDA and CDR2 SQIVND (reference sequence). The Seattle site enrolled patients during active infection and followed them longitudinally. As originally analysed: Reference gene primer amplification in the assay estimated nucleated cell counts. Using immunoSEQ multiplex PCR, the repertoire was profiled, and TCRdb retains in-frame clones only, with some absent. V, J and clone size derive from that table, while D and trimming were established from the DNA sequence. The data hold about 240,000 clones, with about 85% observed a single time.

The sequence was obtained from a woman in her 50s with COVID-19, enrolled during active disease. The gene calls are TRBV19 and TRBJ2-5; D perhaps matches TRBD1 (6 bases). The sequenced sample consisted of peripheral blood. This chain's CDR3 is CASSIFPGVPTEETQYF. CDR3 DNA sequence: TGTGCCAGTAGTATCTTTCCAGGGGTACCTACCGAAGAGACCCAGTACTTC.